A selection of T cell receptor beta chains follows, all from one sample in a study of blood T cell repertoires in COVID-19. Assay used: immunoSEQ multiplex PCR; TCRdb lists only in-frame clones, some missing. The profile shows about 360,000 clones, more than 75% of them singletons. What was sequenced was PBMCs or T cells enriched from blood (not recorded which). The source is a man aged 25 to 40 who had recovered from COVID-19. Both conserved end residues are part of each CDR3. The D gene is left open where the match is weak. The size entry is marked missing in some rows and otherwise reads once, few, many or a size class.

V gene	J gene	D gene	clone size	CDR3 protein	CDR3 DNA
TRBV7-3	TRBJ1-1	TRBD1	.	CASSPPGTVNTEAFF	TGTGCCAGCAGCCCGCCGGGGACAGTGAACACTGAAGCTTTCTTT
TRBV7-9	TRBJ1-2	.	.	CASSSQGGVDYGYTF	TGTGCCAGCAGCTCCCAGGGAGGTGTCGACTATGGCTACACCTTC
TRBV14	TRBJ2-1	TRBD1	.	CASKKSGTGPNEQFF	TGTGCCAGCAAAAAATCCGGGACAGGGCCCAATGAGCAGTTCTTC
TRBV27	TRBJ1-5	TRBD1	once	CASRADRGRGNQPQHF	TGTGCCAGCAGGGCCGACAGGGGGAGAGGCAATCAGCCCCAGCATTTT
TRBV6-4	TRBJ1-6	TRBD1	.	CASSDSTGVHSPLHF	TGTGCCAGCAGTGACTCGACAGGGGTTCATTCACCCCTCCACTTT
TRBV7-8	TRBJ2-7	TRBD1	.	CASSPTGVFYEQYF	TGTGCCAGCAGCCCTACAGGGGTCTTCTACGAGCAGTACTTC
TRBV18	TRBJ1-1	TRBD1	.	CASSPPGQESEAFF	TGTGCCAGCTCACCTCCGGGACAGGAGTCTGAAGCTTTCTTT
TRBV20-1	TRBJ1-2	.	.	CSAISGGGYTF	TGCAGTGCTATCTCGGGAGGCGGCTACACCTTC
TRBV5-6	TRBJ1-1	.	.	CASSRGQTGLTEAFF	TGTGCCAGCAGCCGAGGACAGACCGGCCTCACTGAAGCTTTCTTT
TRBV5-1	TRBJ2-1	TRBD1	.	CASSSGQGVWNEQFF	TGCGCCAGCAGCTCGGGACAGGGGGTATGGAATGAGCAGTTCTTC
TRBV18	TRBJ1-1	TRBD1	.	CASSPTSTGVEAFF	TGTGCCAGCTCACCCACTTCGACAGGGGTCGAAGCTTTCTTT
TRBV6-5	TRBJ1-1	.	.	CASSYSGAWDIEAFF	TGTGCCAGCAGTTACTCGGGGGCGTGGGACATTGAAGCTTTCTTT
TRBV2	TRBJ2-1	.	.	CASSEGRRYEQFF	TGTGCCAGCAGTGAAGGGAGAAGGTATGAGCAGTTCTTC
TRBV5-6	TRBJ2-5	.	.	CASSLGGFNSGGTQYF	TGTGCCAGCAGCTTGGGAGGGTTTAATTCTGGAGGGACCCAGTACTTC
TRBV5-1	TRBJ1-1	.	.	CASNSGTPNTEAFF	TGCGCCAGCAACTCCGGGACACCGAACACTGAAGCTTTCTTT
TRBV7-2	TRBJ1-2	TRBD1	once	CASSGGQGGRSRNGYTF	TGTGCCAGCAGCGGGGGACAGGGGGGGAGAAGTAGAAATGGCTACACCTTC
TRBV10-3	TRBJ2-5	.	once	CAIRTGSQETQYF	TGTGCCATCAGAACAGGCAGTCAAGAGACCCAGTACTTC
TRBV19	TRBJ1-2	.	.	CASSAGVYGYTF	TGTGCCAGTAGCGCGGGAGTTTATGGCTACACCTTC
TRBV5-1	TRBJ1-1	.	.	CASSLQGLETEAFF	TGCGCCAGCAGCTTGCAGGGACTGGAAACTGAAGCTTTCTTT
TRBV7-6	TRBJ2-7	TRBD2	.	CASSPGGGRNEQYF	TGTGCCAGCAGCCCCGGGGGGGGTAGGAACGAGCAGTACTTC
TRBV6-5	TRBJ2-1	TRBD2	.	CASGLAGGDEQFF	TGTGCCAGCGGGCTAGCGGGGGGGGATGAGCAGTTCTTC
TRBV7-9	TRBJ1-1	.	.	CASSLSPGAVHTEAFF	TGTGCCAGCAGCTTATCCCCAGGGGCAGTCCACACTGAAGCTTTCTTT
TRBV7-2	TRBJ2-3	TRBD1	.	CASSIWTGLTDTQYF	TGTGCCAGCAGCATCTGGACAGGGCTCACAGATACGCAGTATTTT
TRBV4-3	TRBJ1-1	.	.	CASSQKPTEAFF	TGCGCCAGCAGCCAGAAGCCCACTGAAGCTTTCTTT
TRBV18	TRBJ1-6	.	.	CASQGSRTALHF	TGTGCCAGCCAGGGGTCCCGGACGGCCCTCCACTTT
TRBV10-1	TRBJ2-1	.	.	CASSEQGHTRGEQFF	TGCGCCAGCAGTGAGCAGGGACACACCAGAGGTGAGCAGTTCTTC
TRBV7-3	TRBJ1-1	TRBD1	.	CASSRSGGGAEAFF	TGTGCCAGCAGCCGATCAGGGGGTGGGGCTGAAGCTTTCTTT
TRBV6-5	TRBJ2-7	.	.	CASSSGAGTYEQYF	TGTGCCAGCAGTTCAGGGGCCGGTACCTACGAGCAGTACTTC
TRBV4-1	TRBJ1-5	.	.	CASSQEGAGFANQPQHF	TGCGCCAGCAGCCAAGAAGGAGCAGGGTTTGCAAATCAGCCCCAGCATTTT
TRBV30	TRBJ1-4	TRBD1	.	CAWKPGQGNEKLFF	TGTGCCTGGAAACCGGGACAGGGAAATGAAAAACTGTTTTTT
TRBV20-1	TRBJ2-1	.	once	CSASRVGGPMDEQFF	TGCAGTGCTAGTAGGGTGGGGGGTCCGATGGATGAGCAGTTCTTC
TRBV4-2	TRBJ2-1	.	.	CASSKPDGNEQFF	TGTGCCAGCAGCAAACCCGACGGGAATGAGCAGTTCTTC
TRBV7-9	TRBJ2-7	.	once	CASSLTVEQYF	TGTGCCAGCAGCTTGACAGTCGAGCAGTACTTC
TRBV4-2	TRBJ2-7	.	.	CASSQDRELYEQYF	TGTGCCAGCAGCCAAGATAGGGAGCTCTACGAGCAGTACTTC
TRBV7-7	TRBJ1-5	TRBD1	few	CAILRGRNSNQPQHF	TGTGCTATATTAAGGGGGCGAAATAGCAATCAGCCCCAGCATTTT
TRBV7-9	TRBJ1-1	TRBD1	.	CASRRGGPTNTEAFF	TGTGCCAGCAGGCGAGGGGGCCCTACGAACACTGAAGCTTTCTTT
TRBV27	TRBJ2-7	.	.	CASSLSLSYEQYF	TGTGCCAGCAGTTTATCCCTCTCCTACGAGCAGTACTTC
TRBV6-5	TRBJ1-5	.	.	CASSQFSNQPQHF	TGTGCCAGCAGTCAGTTTAGCAATCAGCCCCAGCATTTT
TRBV19	TRBJ1-5	TRBD1	.	CASSPGQGNRATQPQHF	TGTGCCAGTAGTCCGGGACAGGGAAATCGGGCTACTCAGCCCCAGCATTTT
TRBV2	TRBJ2-1	TRBD2	.	CASSSRGGSGTYNEQFF	TGTGCCAGCAGCTCTAGGGGGGGTAGCGGGACCTACAATGAGCAGTTCTTC
TRBV18	TRBJ2-7	.	.	CASSPRPVYEQYF	TGTGCCAGCTCACCACGTCCAGTCTACGAGCAGTACTTC
TRBV28	TRBJ1-1	.	.	CASSLGHGRGEAFF	TGTGCCAGCAGTTTAGGTCATGGGAGGGGTGAAGCTTTCTTT
TRBV6-5	TRBJ1-5	.	.	CASSPGSESNQPQHF	TGTGCCAGCAGCCCGGGGAGCGAAAGCAATCAGCCCCAGCATTTT
TRBV9	TRBJ2-1	.	.	CASSANNEQFF	TGTGCCAGCAGCGCCAACAATGAGCAGTTCTTC
TRBV4-1	TRBJ1-1	.	.	CASSQQRGAGEAFF	TGCGCCAGCAGCCAACAAAGGGGAGCGGGTGAAGCTTTCTTT